The entry below describes one TCR beta chain. Its antigen is not identified. The entry originates in a study of CD8 T cells in Susac syndrome. This CDR3 has 14 residues. The germline CDR1 and CDR2 sequences are LNHDA and SQIVND (reference sequence). Trimming left V 3 bases short and J 7 bases short, with 15 bases between. Notes on the study in general: The number of individuals included in the study's TCR sequencing and HLA analysis was acknowledged as relatively small.

Random-hexamer reverse transcription was applied to about 0.45 to 1 ug RNA. immunoSEQ multiplex PCR amplified TCR beta CDR3 across 54 Vbeta, 13 Jbeta. Each CDR3 protein gets one entry after TCRdb re-called the immunoSEQ multiplex PCR reads with MiXCR. This sample has about 300,000 distinct CDR3 sequences, with approximately 81% found just once. Treatment-naive patients with stable or active relapsing-remitting disease were the multiple sclerosis controls. In contrast to the negatively isolated CD8+ and CD4+ T cells, TEMRA cells were FACS-enriched. The origin of this receptor is a human donor with multiple sclerosis. Sequenced input: CD8+ T cells from PBMCs. J is TRBJ1-1 and V is TRBV19; no reliable D call. The CDR3 nucleotides are TGTGCCAGTAGTATGGTCGTCCCGGGGAATGAAGCTTTCTTT. This translates into CASSMVVPGNEAFF.